This entry describes one TCR beta chain. The target of this receptor is not known. No base quality information exists; no much larger clone differs at one position. This entry comes from a study of cytomegalovirus exposure and HLA in healthy donors (dated 2017 in TCRdb). Looking at the study overall: An earlier analysis of approximately 590 of the donors reported 250 to 300 Gb of sequence data and 117 million unique TCR beta sequences from 150 million to 200 million T cells. Approximately 300 gigabases of sequencing data and tens of millions of unique TCR sequences were included in an early release covering under 650 HLA-typed donors. Of the roughly 400 genotyped donors, approximately 83% fell in the genetic ancestry cluster associated with self-reported Caucasian donors. The aim of the study was to test whether cataloging public T cell receptors could identify signatures of past pathogen exposure. The study profiled the T cell repertoires of some 610 subjects by immunosequencing and related them to cytomegalovirus serostatus. Besides the first cohort of hundreds of subjects, a separate validation cohort made up of roughly 120 different subjects was used. High-throughput TCR immunosequencing, statistical association of individual TCRs with disease status, and machine learning were combined to predict cytomegalovirus infection status. A later analysis re-analyzed previously published TCR beta repertoires from 500 to 700 donors and added high-resolution HLA genotyping to study TCR occurrence patterns. Rather than drawing on any new phenotypic data, the later analysis identified candidate immune exposures from TCR beta sequences and the way those sequences occurred across donors. To decide whether each TCR beta V gene segment behaved as functional or pseudogenic, an earlier analysis of approximately 590 of the donors relied on high-throughput TCR beta sequencing. Donor age, sex, ethnicity and CMV serostatus were compiled alongside the repertoire data. A later genetic analysis used genome-wide SNP genotypes for 398 of the 666 donors, treating that subset as a discovery cohort. All discovery cohort repertoires had been generated on a single sequencing platform. Both class I and class II loci were covered by HLA typing, at four-digit resolution. The number of typed donors differed by locus: roughly 620-640 for A, B, C, DRB1 and DQB1; some 540 for DQA1; some 610 for DPA1; and 400 to 480 for DPB1. Four or five DR-DQ haplotypes were handled as single units for association and clustering, since linkage in the cohort was strong. Across approximately 420 genotyped donors of the cohort, an average of 235,054 unique TCR beta nucleotide sequences per donor were sequenced, and 15% to 20% of those sequences were non-productive.

The investigation overall reported the following: An association between a missense DCLRE1C variant and V-gene and J-gene trimming of TCR beta chains was found in a later genetic analysis and replicated in an independent cohort. Three of the identified cytomegalovirus-associated TCR beta chains were confirmed in vitro to be specific for cytomegalovirus antigens. In the study, 150 to 200 TCR beta chains were listed as associated with cytomegalovirus. A later genetic analysis reported fewer N-insertions in productive TCRs among donors in an Asian-associated ancestry cluster than the approximately 670-donor mean. An earlier analysis of approximately 540 of the donors showed that most TCR beta V segments appeared in productive rearrangements either about 87% or about 30% of the time, which broadly matched IMGT annotations. Most CMV-associated TCR beta chains appeared to be HLA-restricted in a later analysis, and the HLA associations seemed to be driven largely by CMV exposure. A further reported finding was that TCR beta sequences accurately predicted the HLA-A and HLA-B alleles for most subjects in the first cohort. When HLA alleles, especially DR and DQ, strongly co-occurred, TCR associations were difficult to assign to individual alleles. Because HLA typing was unavailable for some donors at each locus, only the typed subset was used in association tests. It was suggested by the authors that the approach could potentially be generalized to other disease states and immunological phenotypes. Because counts were too low, more than 15 rarely observed V segments, including chromosome 9 orphons, were left out of the earlier analysis of a few hundred of the donors. Some IMGT-functional V segments, including TRBV6-2 and TRBV6-3, could not be distinguished by the 87-base-pair reads and were therefore excluded. In a later analysis, some 18,000 TCR beta sequences were associated with specific HLA alleles at a false discovery rate of 0.05. The classifier was reported to diagnose cytomegalovirus status with high specificity and sensitivity in both the original and validation cohorts. Immune exposure information for the cohort was limited to CMV serostatus. In a later analysis, HLA-associated TCR beta chains showed more clonal expansion and lower generation probabilities than non-associated chains that were equally common. In a later analysis, several top co-occurrence clusters were reported to appear linked to parvovirus B19, influenza, CMV and Epstein-Barr virus. Presence/absence analyses assumed roughly uniform sequencing depth across donors, an assumption that may not hold. A group of highly shared sequence variants was considered likely to be a technical artifact of the sequencing pipeline. In a later analysis, the rate of TCR association differed among HLA loci, with DRB1 alleles having the most associated TCRs and HLA-C alleles having the fewest. Correlated functional status among segregating V segments might be attributable to linkage disequilibrium, but an unknown experimental factor could not be ruled out. In this cohort, only TCR beta chains were sequenced, and detectable features were limited by the absence of alpha or paired-chain data. Across donors, most TCR sequences were observed very rarely, whereas some public TCRs were present in many individuals.

The cohort consisted of some 730 healthy bone marrow donors. At the time of sampling, all cohort members were nominally healthy, though unrecorded immune exposures were likely present. The donor tested CMV seronegative and was one of the 352 seronegative cohort members. Every donor gave a peripheral blood sample, and the peripheral blood mononuclear cells from that sample were used for TCR beta sequencing. Genomic DNA extraction from the blood cell samples was performed with the Qiagen DNeasy Blood Extraction Kit. V is pared back by 4 bases and J by 3 bases, with 10 bases lying between the germline termini. The CDR3, cysteine through phenylalanine, is 14 amino acids long. Left in the record is the CDR3 DNA by itself, 42 bases read in frame from the first base. CDR1 and CDR2 are read off the germline V gene as MDHEN and SYDVKM. The library relied on the immunoSEQ multiplex PCR assay. For the multiplex PCR, a mixture combining 60 forward primers for TCR Vbeta segments and 13 reverse primers for TCR Jbeta segments was used. Amplification of the CDR3 region of rearranged TCR beta genes was performed with a multiplex PCR assay on genomic DNA. The Illumina HiSeq System was used to sequence the amplified TCR beta libraries as 87-base-pair reads. For the original study's pipeline: In a later analysis, approximately 74 million unique TCR beta chains were counted across the roughly 670 repertoires, and approximately 11 million of these chains were shared by at least two donors. To remove PCR and sequencing errors, raw reads were error-corrected and collapsed into unique sequences using a nearest-neighbor algorithm that merged closely related sequences. Alignment of CDR3 sequences to IMGT reference sequences was used to assign V, D and J gene segments. For a sequence to be retained, a match of at least six nucleotides was required to both a V gene segment and a J gene segment. Rearrangements were classified as productive when the CDR3 lacked stop codons and remained in frame with V and J, and all other rearrangements were classified as non-productive. CDR3 was defined by IMGT convention, running from the second conserved V-encoded cysteine to the conserved J-encoded phenylalanine. In an earlier analysis of 500 to 650 of the donors, sequences lacking an unambiguous match to a single V gene segment were excluded. In an earlier analysis of some 590 of the donors, a V segment was called functional when productive rearrangements were above 56.7%, and segregating when the standard deviation between donors exceeded 5%. To diagnose cytomegalovirus status from the catalog of TCR beta chain sequences, a statistical classification framework was built. In a later analysis, TCR nucleotide sequences were compared against IMGT/GENE-DB human TR gene sequences so that V and J genes could be assigned. The TCRdist pipeline was used in a later analysis to assign CDR3 sequences and most-parsimonious VDJ recombination scenarios. In a later analysis, each TCR beta chain was defined by its CDR3 amino acid sequence together with its V-gene family, and reads without a unique V-gene family were excluded. In a later analysis, around 600 highly shared, low-generation-probability nucleotide sequences were removed to address suspected cross-contamination and a sequencing artifact. In a later analysis, a clonal expansion index for each public chain was calculated from normalized within-repertoire ranks of inferred template counts. In a later analysis, generation probabilities were computed using a VDJ recombination model fitted to out-of-frame rearrangements, and the results were checked against IGoR. In a later analysis, hypergeometric tests were used to score TCR-TCR, TCR-HLA and TCR-CMV co-occurrence, with a repertoire-size bias correction applied to TCR pairs. To estimate false discovery rates, a later analysis permuted the HLA or CMV assignments 20 times. In a later analysis, co-occurring TCRs were grouped using DBSCAN, with TCRdist sequence similarity added in when clustering inside HLA-allele-positive subsets. For co-occurrence clustering, repertoires with fewer than 30,000 or more than 120,000 public chains were excluded, along with 4 to 6 repertoires with anomalous nucleotide sharing. Here the immuneACCESS table is served through TCRdb, limited to in-frame sequences with V and J called. Missing clones are a known gap in these copies; in checked studies unresolved V genes cover under half, and the rest lacks a known reason. V and J calls and clone size are those listed in that table; D and trimming were worked out from the DNA. The sample profile shows some 140,000 clones; approximately 60% of them were found once. About 2.6% of the sample goes to the ten largest clones.

The TCR originated in a woman aged 35 to 49 in good health and CMV-seronegative. What was sequenced was PBMCs. In this chain, TRBV28 is recombined with TRBJ1-3; the D segment could be TRBD1, given 5 matching bases. CDR3 reads: CASSYGGRGNTIYF. The DNA reads as follows: TGTGCCAGCAGTTACGGGGGACGTGGAAACACCATATATTTT.